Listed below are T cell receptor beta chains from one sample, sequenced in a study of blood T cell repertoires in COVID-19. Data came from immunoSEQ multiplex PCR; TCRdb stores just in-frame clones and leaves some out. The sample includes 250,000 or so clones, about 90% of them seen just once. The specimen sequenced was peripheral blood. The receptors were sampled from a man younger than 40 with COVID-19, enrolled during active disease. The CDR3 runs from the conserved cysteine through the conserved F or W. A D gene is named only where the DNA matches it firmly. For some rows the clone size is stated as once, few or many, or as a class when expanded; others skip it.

CDR3: CAISRQDSNQPQHF; DNA: TGTGCCATAAGCCGGCAGGATAGCAATCAGCCCCAGCATTTT; V: TRBV10-3; length: 14; D: -; size: -; J: TRBJ1-5
CDR3: CASSLAGTGLLNGYTF; DNA: TGCGCCAGCAGCTTGGCCGGGACAGGGTTATTGAATGGCTACACCTTC; V: TRBV5-1; length: 16; D: TRBD1; size: -; J: TRBJ1-2
CDR3: CATREDKGYTEAFF; DNA: TGTGCCACCCGTGAGGACAAAGGGTACACTGAAGCTTTCTTT; V: TRBV6-4; length: 14; D: -; size: -; J: TRBJ1-1
CDR3: CASSRDTSNTIYF; DNA: TGTGCCAGCAGCAGGGACACCTCAAACACCATATATTTT; V: TRBV2; length: 13; D: -; size: once; J: TRBJ1-3
CDR3: CASSPSIGGGVGGNTIYF; DNA: TGTGCCAGCAGCCCGTCCATCGGGGGAGGGGTCGGTGGAAACACCATATATTTT; V: TRBV3-1/TRBV3-2; length: 18; D: -; size: -; J: TRBJ1-3
CDR3: CASSPTGSGGSSPLHF; DNA: TGTGCCAGCTCACCAACGGGGAGCGGGGGCAGCTCACCCCTCCACTTT; V: TRBV18; length: 16; D: -; size: -; J: TRBJ1-6
CDR3: CASSGQWEAGEQNQPQHF; DNA: TGTGCCAGTAGTGGCCAGTGGGAGGCGGGAGAGCAAAATCAGCCCCAGCATTTT; V: TRBV19; length: 18; D: -; size: -; J: TRBJ1-5
CDR3: CATKIAGPSTDTQYF; DNA: TGTGCCACTAAAATAGCGGGGCCCAGCACAGATACGCAGTATTTT; V: TRBV19; length: 15; D: TRBD2; size: once; J: TRBJ2-3
CDR3: CASSYSIWDNSEAFF; DNA: TGTGCCAGCAGTTACTCGATTTGGGACAACAGTGAAGCTTTCTTT; V: TRBV6-5; length: 15; D: -; size: -; J: TRBJ1-1
CDR3: CASSVQGTDTQYF; DNA: TGTGCCAGTAGTGTACAGGGAACAGATACGCAGTATTTT; V: TRBV19; length: 13; D: -; size: -; J: TRBJ2-3
CDR3: CASSPSGLYNEQFF; DNA: TGTGCCAGCAGCCCCTCGGGACTATACAATGAGCAGTTCTTC; V: TRBV3-1/TRBV3-2; length: 14; D: TRBD2; size: -; J: TRBJ2-1
CDR3: CASSSGRNTEAFF; DNA: TGTGCCAGCAGTTCGGGGAGGAACACTGAAGCTTTCTTT; V: TRBV27; length: 13; D: -; size: -; J: TRBJ1-1